Shown below are 17 T cell receptor beta chains from a single sample sequenced in a study of Graves' ophthalmopathy and Graves' hyperthyroidism. RNA served as the template for amplifying TCR beta CDR3 regions. First-round RT-PCR with HTBI primers preceded a second-round multiplex PCR. Via MiXCR, TCRdb re-called the multiplex PCR reads, giving one row per CDR3 protein. The sample carries some 250,000 distinct CDR3 sequences, about 46% recorded once. The specimen sequenced was peripheral blood. Receptors originate from an adult man with Graves' ophthalmopathy.

This clonotype was seen only a few times. The chain uses TRBV7-8 and TRBJ1-5; 8 positions agree with TRBD1. Germline lookup yields CDR1 SGHVS and CDR2 FQNEAQ. The CDR3 length is 15 residues. With V trimmed by 5 bases and J by 3 bases, 6 bases remained unmatched. CDR3 nucleotide sequence: TGTGCCAGCAGCCCGGACAGGGCCAACAATCAGCCCCAGCATTTT. Its translation is CASSPDRANNQPQHF.

There are many counts of this clonotype. The rearrangement joins TRBV15 to TRBJ2-7; D remains unclear. V lost 0 bases, J lost 9 bases, and 9 bases lay in between. This CDR3 comprises 12 residues. The V gene's germline CDR1 is LNHNV and CDR2 YYDKDF (reference sequence). CDR3 loop: CATSRDQDVQYF. CDR3 in DNA: TGTGCCACCAGCAGAGATCAGGATGTGCAGTACTTC.

J is TRBJ2-7 and V is TRBV7-2, with TRBD1 as a possible D gene (6 bases). The germline V gene has CDR1 SGHTA and CDR2 FQGNSA. The CDR3 is 13 residues long. V shed 2 bases and J shed 7 bases, with 12 bases lying between them. CDR3 DNA: TGTGCCAGCAGCTTATTGGCAGGGGATGAGCAGTACTTC. Translating gives CASSLLAGDEQYF.

The V gene is TRBV9, the J gene TRBJ2-2; possible D gene TRBD2, 6 bases. Per germline, CDR1 SGDLS and CDR2 YYNGEE. The CDR3 is 14 residues long. V gave up 3 bases and J gave up 6 bases, with 12 bases separating them. CDR3 sequence (DNA): TGTGCCAGCAGCGAACGAGTAGCGGCCGGGGAGCTGTTTTTT. Translated, it gives CASSERVAAGELFF.

The V gene is TRBV20-1, the J gene TRBJ1-1; D not resolved. Trimming cost V 1 base and J 3 bases, with 9 bases left between them. CDR1 is DFQATT and CDR2 is SNEGSKA in the germline V gene (reference sequence). The CDR3 sequence is 13 residues long. The CDR3 DNA reads TGCAGTGCTAGAGTCCCAGATTACACTGAAGCTTTCTTT. It is translated as CSARVPDYTEAFF.

This clonotype has a handful of counts. The rearrangement links TRBV20-1 to TRBJ1-2, with a weak D call TRBD1 (5 bases). V gave up 1 base and J gave up 5 bases, with 14 bases separating them. The CDR3 is 14 residues long. The germline CDR1 and CDR2 sequences are DFQATT and SNEGSKA (reference sequence). The chain's CDR3 is CSARAFGAGYGYTF. CDR3 nucleotides: TGCAGTGCTAGAGCTTTTGGGGCGGGGTATGGCTACACCTTC.

In its sample, this clonotype was seen a few times. The V and J genes are TRBV29-1 and TRBJ1-1; D call uncertain. Germline CDR1 reads SQVTM; CDR2 reads ANQGSEA. The CDR3 has 13 residues. Trimming cost V 6 bases and J 1 base, with 12 bases left between them. The CDR3 DNA reads as TGCAGCGTCGGGCATATGGCGAACACTGAAGCTTTCTTT. This encodes CSVGHMANTEAFF.

The chain combines TRBV28 with TRBJ2-7; D is uncertain. The length of the CDR3 is 12 residues. CDR1 is MDHEN, CDR2 SYDVKM, per germline. V was shortened by 5 bases and J by 6 bases, with 11 bases between the two germline ends. The CDR3 spells CASSVAGSEQYF. In DNA form, the CDR3 reads TGTGCCAGCAGTGTGGCAGGAAGCGAGCAGTACTTC.

On this clonotype itself: The junction shows a germline mismatch at one end, possibly a read error. The V call is TRBV29-1, the J call TRBJ1-1, with 7 bases aligning to TRBD1. In germline, CDR1 is SQVTM, CDR2 ANQGSEA. This CDR3 contains 14 residues. CDR3 nucleotides: TGTGCCAGCAGGGGGAGGACGGCTAACACTGAAGCTTTCTTT. It codes for CASRGRTANTEAFF.

This clonotype was recorded many times. For the CDR3, the DNA is TGTGCCAGCAGCACTACCCTCTACAGGGCGCCCAACTATGGCTACACCTTC. Its translation: CASSTTLYRAPNYGYTF. V gene TRBV10-3 combines with J gene TRBJ1-2, with D possibly being TRBD1 (6 bases). The germline V gene encodes CDR1 ENHRY and CDR2 SYGVKD. The CDR3 runs 17 residues. The germline V and J ends were trimmed by 10 bases and 2 bases, with 26 bases remaining between them.

This clonotype was seen at least ten times. The chain joins TRBV29-1 to TRBJ2-5, with D unclear. CDR3 size: 13 residues. The germline V and J ends were trimmed by 4 bases and 5 bases, with 14 bases remaining between them. CDR1 is SQVTM, CDR2 ANQGSEA, per germline. The CDR3 DNA reads TGCAGCGTTGGTCCCGGGCTTGGTGAGACCCAGTACTTC. This gives the protein CSVGPGLGETQYF.

The chain carries TRBV29-1 and TRBJ2-5; maybe TRBD1 (5 bases). The V end was cut by 0 bases, the J end by 7 bases, with 15 bases between. CDR1 and CDR2 (germline): SQVTM, ANQGSEA. This CDR3 has 14 residues. The CDR3 protein is CSVEDWVSTGTQYF. The CDR3 DNA sequence: TGCAGCGTTGAAGATTGGGTCAGCACAGGGACCCAGTACTTC.

The gene calls are TRBV7-2 and TRBJ2-6; D is uncertain. The germline V and J ends were trimmed by 1 base and 0 bases, with 4 bases remaining between them. Germline V gene sequence: CDR1 SGHTA, CDR2 FQGNSA. This CDR3 is 15 amino acids long. The CDR3 DNA is TGTGCCAGCAGCTTAGTCACCTCTGGGGCCAACGTCCTGACTTTC. This encodes CASSLVTSGANVLTF.

The chain couples TRBV7-8 to TRBJ1-5, with TRBD1 as a possible D gene (6 bases). Per the germline V gene, CDR1 is SGHVS and CDR2 is FQNEAQ. The CDR3 is made up of 15 amino acids. V dropped 5 bases and J dropped 4 bases, with 15 bases sitting between them. CDR3 in DNA: TGTGCCAGCAGCCTAGGACAGCAAACTAATCAGCCCCAGCATTTT. As protein: CASSLGQQTNQPQHF.

As to this clonotype: One junction end disagrees with the germline gene, perhaps due to a read error. The chain joins TRBV12-3 or TRBV12-4 to TRBJ2-5, with 9 bases lining up with TRBD1. The CDR3 is 13 amino acids. CDR3 loop: CASSGTGKGGEGF. The CDR3 DNA reads TGTGCCAGCAGTGGGACAGGGAAAGGGGGTGAGGGCTTC.

The rearrangement links TRBV29-1 to TRBJ2-2; no definite D call. The CDR3 has 16 residues. V lost 6 bases and J lost 2, with 19 bases in between. Germline loops: CDR1 SQVTM, CDR2 ANQGSEA. CDR3 protein: CSVQWRETQNTGELFF. The CDR3 coding sequence is TGCAGCGTCCAGTGGAGAGAAACCCAAAACACCGGGGAGCTGTTTTTT.

The chain combines TRBV5-4 with TRBJ2-7, with a weak D call TRBD1 (6 bases). Germline V gene sequence: CDR1 SGHNT, CDR2 YYREEE (reference sequence). V gave up 1 base and J gave up 5 bases, with 13 bases separating them. The CDR3 has 14 residues. CDR3 bases: TGTGCCAGCAGCTTGCGCAGCAAGGGGGACGAGCAGTACTTC. Its protein product is CASSLRSKGDEQYF.